The 4 T cell receptor beta chains reported below all come from one sample, sequenced in a study of blood T cell repertoires in COVID-19. Profiled with immunoSEQ multiplex PCR; TCRdb holds only in-frame clones, not every one. Among 150,000 to 200,000 clones, 86% were seen once, and the ten largest hold approximately 7%. The sequenced sample was peripheral blood. These receptors all come from a man aged 50-59 years with active or convalescent COVID-19.

The chain has TRBV27 and TRBJ2-6, with D uncertain. The V end was cut by 3 bases, the J end by 4 bases, with 4 bases between. This CDR3 has 13 residues. Germline CDR1 MNHEY, CDR2 SMNVEV (reference sequence). The CDR3 sequence: CASSFGGANVLTF. The CDR3 DNA is TGTGCCAGCAGTTTCGGGGGGGCCAACGTCCTGACTTTC. Full variable domain (rest looked up from reference TRBV27 and TRBJ2-6): EAQVTQNPRYLITVTGKKLTVTCSQNMNHEYMSWYRQDPGLGLRQIYYSMNVEVTDKGDVPEGYKVSRKEKRNFPLILESPSPNQTSLYFCASSFGGANVLTFGAGSRLTVL.

The chain employs TRBV7-9 and TRBJ1-1; possibly TRBD1 for D (5 bases). The V gene lost 4 bases and the J gene lost 10 bases, with 22 bases spanning the gap. The CDR3 extends over 15 amino acids. Germline lookup yields CDR1 SEHNR and CDR2 FQNEAQ (reference sequence). CDR3 amino acids: CASSSRPIIQAGAFF. In nucleotides, the CDR3 is TGTGCCAGCAGCTCCCGCCCAATTATACAGGCCGGAGCTTTCTTT.

The chain uses TRBV5-1 and TRBJ1-6; D may be TRBD1 (6 bases). The CDR3 is 14 residues long. Germline CDR1 is SGHRS and CDR2 is YFSETQ. The V gene lost 4 bases and the J gene lost 5 bases, with 10 bases spanning the gap. CDR3 bases: TGCGCCAGCAGCCAGGACAGCCATAATTCACCCCTCCACTTT. As protein: CASSQDSHNSPLHF.

This rearrangement joins TRBV3-1 (or the pseudogene TRBV3-2) to TRBJ2-7, with 8 bases identical to TRBD1. V lost 3 bases to trimming and J lost 9 bases; unmatched junction nucleotides: 10. Germline V CDR1 and CDR2: LGHDT, YNNKEL (reference sequence). The CDR3 has 14 residues. The CDR3 sequence: CASSHRGQPTGQYF. The CDR3 DNA sequence: TGTGCCAGCAGCCACAGGGGGCAGCCTACGGGGCAGTACTTC.